The 15 T cell receptor beta chains given below trace back to one sample, sequenced in a study of CXCR3-negative and CXCR3-positive naive CD8 T cells. Study results and caveats: In CXCR3-positive naive cells, the TRB CDR3s were more hydrophobic than in CXCR3-negative naive cells.

For these receptors, no antigen is known. UMI-labeled 5' RACE TRB cDNA libraries were prepared from the cells. Reprocessing the 5' RACE reads, TCRdb reports a single entry for every CDR3 protein and omits DNA. The sample has 130,000 or so distinct CDR3 sequences. Specimen: naive CXCR3+ CD8+ T cells from blood. Stated subset: CD45RO-CCR7+CD27+CD95- naive CD8+ T cells expressing CXCR3 (TNR3+). These receptors all stem from a human donor in good health. Some clones in this sample may be carry-over from other donors' samples.

CDR3 in amino acids: CASSWGQSYEQYF. J is TRBJ2-7 and V is TRBV19; TCRdb's D gene call, TRBD1, goes unchecked for lack of DNA. This CDR3 spans 13 amino acids. The V gene's germline CDR1 is LNHDA and CDR2 SQIVND (reference sequence).

The V call is TRBV7-8, the J call TRBJ2-1. From germline, CDR1 is SGHVS and CDR2 FQNEAQ. The CDR3 has 14 residues. CDR3 sequence reads: CASSLEIGYNEQFF.

The rearrangement links TRBV6-5 to TRBJ2-1; the D call of TRBD1 rests on TCRdb alone, since no DNA is present to check it. CDR1 is MNHEY, CDR2 SVGAGI, per germline. The CDR3 has 13 amino acids. The CDR3 loop is CASSGGEYNEQFF.

The J gene is TRBJ2-3, the V gene TRBV11-2. Germline values: CDR1 SGHAT, CDR2 FQNNGV. The length of the CDR3 is 16 residues. The CDR3 protein is CASSLGKLGGTDTQYF.

The chain employs TRBV9 and TRBJ2-7. This CDR3 region has 12 residues. In germline, CDR1 is SGDLS, CDR2 YYNGEE. This CDR3 is CASSPPSYEQYF.

This CDR3 is CSVDGLAGDTDTQYF. This chain joins TRBV29-1 and TRBJ2-3; TCRdb designates TRBD2, a call that cannot be tested without DNA. Germline CDR1 SQVTM, CDR2 ANQGSEA. CDR3 length: 15 residues.

This chain links TRBV11-2 with TRBJ2-1; lacking DNA, the TRBD2 call made by TCRdb goes unchecked. This CDR3 is built from 14 residues. CDR1 is SGHAT and CDR2 is FQNNGV in the germline V gene. The CDR3 reads CASRAVEAAHEQFF. The full variable domain, completed using reference TRBV11-2 and TRBJ2-1, is EAGVAQSPRYKIIEKRQSVAFWCNPISGHATLYWYQQILGQGPKLLIQFQNNGVVDDSQLPKDRFSAERLKGVDSTLKIQPAKLEDSAVYLCASRAVEAAHEQFFGPGTRLTVL.

The J gene is TRBJ2-3, the V gene TRBV28; the D gene TCRdb calls, TRBD1, cannot be checked with no DNA. The CDR3 is 14 residues long. Per germline, CDR1 MDHEN and CDR2 SYDVKM. The CDR3 sequence is CASSFGQLTDTQYF.

The V call is TRBV14, the J call TRBJ2-1; the TCRdb call, TRBD2, lacks DNA for checking. The CDR3 sequence is 14 residues long. Germline V gene lookup returns CDR1 SGHDN and CDR2 FVKESK. CDR3 sequence reads: CASSLTSGVIEQFF.

The chain uses TRBV28 and TRBJ2-1; TCRdb picks TRBD1, but there is no DNA to check that call. The CDR3 has 17 amino acids. From germline, CDR1 is MDHEN and CDR2 SYDVKM. This CDR3 is CASEKITVGRGGNEQFF.

The chain couples TRBV7-2 to TRBJ1-1; as DNA is missing, the TRBD1 call by TCRdb cannot be tested. CDR3 length: 18 residues. From germline, CDR1 is SGHTA and CDR2 FQGNSA. This CDR3 is CASSLVSQGEVGFTEAFF.

The chain couples TRBV28 to TRBJ2-2; the TCRdb call, TRBD1, lacks DNA for checking. CDR1 and CDR2 from the germline V gene are MDHEN and SYDVKM. CDR3 size: 16 residues. CDR3 residues: CASSFPQGKGTGELFF.

The chain carries TRBV9 and TRBJ1-6. CDR1 and CDR2 (germline): SGDLS, YYNGEE. This CDR3 has 15 residues. The CDR3 here is CASSVEAQPTSPLHF.

This chain connects TRBV9 to TRBJ1-4; no DNA is available, so the TRBD1 call from TCRdb remains unchecked. CDR3 length equals 14 residues. Germline V gene lookup returns CDR1 SGDLS and CDR2 YYNGEE. CDR3 in amino acids: CASSFGTGNEKLFF.

The rearrangement links TRBV7-9 to TRBJ1-6. Germline CDR1 reads SEHNR; CDR2 reads FQNEAQ (reference sequence). This CDR3 has 15 amino acids. CDR3 in amino acids: CASSLSLRANSPLHF.